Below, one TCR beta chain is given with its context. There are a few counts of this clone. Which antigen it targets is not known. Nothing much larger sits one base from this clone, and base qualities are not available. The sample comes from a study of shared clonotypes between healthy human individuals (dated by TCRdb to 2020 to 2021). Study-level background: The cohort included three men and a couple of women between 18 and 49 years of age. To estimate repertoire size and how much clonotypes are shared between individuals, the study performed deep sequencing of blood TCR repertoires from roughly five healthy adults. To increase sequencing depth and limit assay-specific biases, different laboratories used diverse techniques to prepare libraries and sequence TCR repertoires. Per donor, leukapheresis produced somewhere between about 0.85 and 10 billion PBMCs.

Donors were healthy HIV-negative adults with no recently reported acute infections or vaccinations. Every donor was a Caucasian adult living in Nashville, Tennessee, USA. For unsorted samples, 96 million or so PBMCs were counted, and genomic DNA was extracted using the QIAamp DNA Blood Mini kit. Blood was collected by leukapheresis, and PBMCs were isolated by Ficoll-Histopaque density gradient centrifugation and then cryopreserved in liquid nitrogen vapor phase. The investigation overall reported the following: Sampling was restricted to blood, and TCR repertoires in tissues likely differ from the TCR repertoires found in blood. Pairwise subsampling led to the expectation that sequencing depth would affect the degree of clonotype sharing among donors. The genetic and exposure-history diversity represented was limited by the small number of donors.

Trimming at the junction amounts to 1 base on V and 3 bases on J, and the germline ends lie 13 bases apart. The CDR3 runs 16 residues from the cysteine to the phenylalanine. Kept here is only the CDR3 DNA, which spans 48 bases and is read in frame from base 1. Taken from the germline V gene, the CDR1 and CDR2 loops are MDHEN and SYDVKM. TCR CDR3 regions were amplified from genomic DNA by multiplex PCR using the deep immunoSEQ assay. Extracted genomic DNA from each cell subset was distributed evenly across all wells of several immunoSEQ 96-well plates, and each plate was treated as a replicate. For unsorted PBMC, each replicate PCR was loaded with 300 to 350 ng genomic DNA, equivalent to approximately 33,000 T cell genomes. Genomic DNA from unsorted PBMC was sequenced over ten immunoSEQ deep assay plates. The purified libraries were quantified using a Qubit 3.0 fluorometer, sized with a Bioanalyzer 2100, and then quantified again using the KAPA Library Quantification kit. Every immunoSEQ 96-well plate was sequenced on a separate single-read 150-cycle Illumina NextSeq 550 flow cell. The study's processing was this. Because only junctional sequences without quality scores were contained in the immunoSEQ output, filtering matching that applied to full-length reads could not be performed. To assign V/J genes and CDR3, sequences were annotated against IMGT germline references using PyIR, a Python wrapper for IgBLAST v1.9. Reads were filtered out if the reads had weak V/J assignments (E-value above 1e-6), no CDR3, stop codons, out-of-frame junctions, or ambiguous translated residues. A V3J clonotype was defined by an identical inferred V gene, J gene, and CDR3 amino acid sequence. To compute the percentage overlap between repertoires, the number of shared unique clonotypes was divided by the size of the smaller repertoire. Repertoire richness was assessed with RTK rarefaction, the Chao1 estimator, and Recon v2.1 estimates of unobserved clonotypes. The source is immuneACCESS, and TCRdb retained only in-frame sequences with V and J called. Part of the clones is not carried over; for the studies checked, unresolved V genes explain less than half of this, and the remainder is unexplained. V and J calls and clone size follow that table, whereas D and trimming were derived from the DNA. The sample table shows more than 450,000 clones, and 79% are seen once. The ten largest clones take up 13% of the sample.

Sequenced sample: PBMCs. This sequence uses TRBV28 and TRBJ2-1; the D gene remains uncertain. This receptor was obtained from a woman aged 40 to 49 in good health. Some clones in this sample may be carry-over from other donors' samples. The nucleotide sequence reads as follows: TGTGCCAGCAGTTTATCTGGCGGTATCGTCTACAATGAGCAGTTCTTC. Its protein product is CASSLSGGIVYNEQFF.